The 29 T cell receptor beta chains given below trace back to one sample, sequenced in a study of shared T cell receptors in the human thymus (dated by TCRdb to the early 2020s). The protocol used for the library was the immunoSEQ multiplex PCR assay. TCRdb holds this immuneACCESS table with in-frame rearrangements only. Some clones are missing; in checked studies, unresolved V genes explain under half, and the rest has no known cause. This sample gives around 730,000 clones in total; 70% to 90% of them show up just once. Of the sample, around 0.01% falls within the top ten clones. The same data also contributed to another study, on human thymus T cells.

The sequenced sample consisted of thymocytes. All receptors derive from a girl under three years old with a congenital heart defect. Donor details come from another sample of the same person, matched by shared clones.

The V and J genes are TRBV9 and TRBJ2-3, with unresolved D. CDR1 and CDR2 from the germline V gene are SGDLS and YYNGEE. CDR3 length equals 14 residues. Trimming pared 3 bases from V and 1 base from J, leaving 9 bases between. The CDR3: CASSAVHGTDTQYF. CDR3 nucleotides: TGTGCCAGCAGCGCGGTTCATGGCACAGATACGCAGTATTTT.

The chain is built from TRBV2 and TRBJ1-1; D is undetermined. With 3 bases removed from V and 4 bases from J, the gap between germline ends came to 9 bases. The CDR3 extends over 13 amino acids. Germline V gives CDR1 SNHLY, CDR2 FYNNEI. In nucleotides, the CDR3 is TGTGCCAGCAGTGAGCACCGGAGCACTGAAGCTTTCTTT. Amino acid sequence: CASSEHRSTEAFF.

J is TRBJ2-7 and V is TRBV4-1, with D hard to call. The V and J ends lost 1 base and 0 bases respectively, with 13 bases between them. The CDR3 is made up of 16 amino acids. Per the germline V gene, CDR1 is MGHRA and CDR2 is YSYEKL. For the CDR3, the DNA is TGCGCCAGCAGCCAAGTCCCACAGCAAAGCTCCTACGAGCAGTACTTC. Amino acid sequence: CASSQVPQQSSYEQYF.

This chain uses TRBV6-5 with TRBJ1-1, with unresolved D. The V gene's germline CDR1 is MNHEY and CDR2 SVGAGI. V shed 5 bases and J shed 3 bases, with 13 bases lying between them. The CDR3 runs to 14 residues. The chain's CDR3 is CASSLSGGYTEAFF. CDR3 coding DNA: TGTGCCAGCAGTCTATCAGGTGGCTACACTGAAGCTTTCTTT.

In this sample, this clone turned up once. The chain couples TRBV18 to TRBJ1-1, with 9 bases aligning to TRBD1. Looked up from germline, CDR1 is KGHSH and CDR2 is LQKENI. The ends lost 4 bases at V and 0 bases at J; junction bases unmatched: 6. The CDR3 consists of 16 residues. The CDR3 reads CASSHRQGGLNTEAFF. As DNA, the CDR3 is TGTGCCAGCTCACATAGACAGGGGGGCCTGAACACTGAAGCTTTCTTT.

The CDR3 DNA reads as TGTGCTAGTGGCACCATAGACAAGGTCATCTATGGCTACACCTTC. Protein: CASGTIDKVIYGYTF. The rearrangement uses TRBV12-5 and TRBJ1-2; D call uncertain. The germline V and J ends were trimmed by 6 bases and 4 bases, with 18 bases remaining between them. The V gene's germline CDR1 is LGHNT and CDR2 FRNRAP. The CDR3 is 15 amino acids.

The chain links TRBV2 to TRBJ1-1, with D perhaps TRBD1 (5 bases). CDR3 length: 15 residues. Germline CDR1 and CDR2: SNHLY and FYNNEI. Trimming took off 3 bases at V and 0 bases at J, with 11 bases between the two ends. CDR3: CASSDGGILNTEAFF. CDR3 in DNA: TGTGCCAGCAGTGATGGGGGGATTTTGAACACTGAAGCTTTCTTT.

The rearrangement links TRBV6-4 to TRBJ1-2; no definite D call. In germline, CDR1 is MRHNA, CDR2 SNTAGT. The germline V and J ends were trimmed by 4 bases and 9 bases, with 18 bases remaining between them. This CDR3 is 14 amino acids long. CDR3 in DNA: TGTGCCAGCAGTGCATCGCATGGTCGCCTAAGCTACACCTTC. Translated: CASSASHGRLSYTF.

The rearrangement joins TRBV19 to TRBJ1-2, with D possibly being TRBD1 (6 bases). Germline-derived CDR1 and CDR2 are LNHDA and SQIVND (reference sequence). CDR3 length: 16 residues. V shed 5 bases and J shed 0 bases, with 16 bases lying between them. The CDR3 DNA reads as TGTGCCAGTAGTCCAACACAGGGAACCACTAACTATGGCTACACCTTC. Encoded protein: CASSPTQGTTNYGYTF.

The chain is built from TRBV5-1 and TRBJ2-3; TRBD2 matches 10 bases. The CDR3 length is 15 residues. Trimming at V came to 2 bases and at J to 9 bases, leaving 9 bases not matched to a gene. Germline loops: CDR1 SGHRS, CDR2 YFSETQ. The CDR3, as DNA: TGCGCCAGCAGCTTTAGCGGGGGGTATTCGGGCACGCAGTATTTT. Translating it yields CASSFSGGYSGTQYF.

V usage is TRBV18 and J usage is TRBJ2-7, with 7 bases lining up with TRBD1. The ends lost 4 bases at V and 7 bases at J; junction bases unmatched: 7. This CDR3 is built from 13 residues. In germline, CDR1 is KGHSH, CDR2 LQKENI. The CDR3 DNA follows: TGTGCCAGCTCACGGGGACAGCTTAAGGAGCAGTACTTC. It specifies CASSRGQLKEQYF.

The CDR3 coding sequence is TGTGCCAGCAGCTTAGCTCATACGGACAGGGAGGAATCCAATGAGCAGTTCTTC. This codes for CASSLAHTDREESNEQFF. This chain joins TRBV11-2 and TRBJ2-1; 8 positions agree with TRBD1. Germline V gene data show CDR1 as SGHAT and CDR2 as FQNNGV. J lost 6 bases, V lost 1 base, and 14 bases had no gene match. The CDR3 is 18 residues long.

This clone was seen a handful of times. The rearrangement links TRBV5-6 to TRBJ1-6; perhaps TRBD1 as D (5 bases). Germline V gene lookup returns CDR1 SGHDT and CDR2 YYEEEE. This CDR3 has 16 residues. The V and J ends lost 0 bases and 3 bases respectively, with 10 bases between them. The DNA of the CDR3 is TGTGCCAGCAGCTTGGGCGGGGGGTTCTATAATTCACCCCTCCACTTT. Protein product: CASSLGGGFYNSPLHF.

The gene calls are TRBV6-5 and TRBJ1-2, with 7 bases lining up with TRBD1. V gave up 5 bases and J gave up 3 bases; unmatched junction bases: 3. The CDR3 contains 13 residues. Germline V gene lookup returns CDR1 MNHEY and CDR2 SVGAGI. The CDR3 here is CASSPTGDYGYTF. The CDR3 nucleotides read TGTGCCAGCAGTCCCACAGGGGACTATGGCTACACCTTC.

The rearrangement uses TRBV30 and TRBJ1-6; a possible D gene is TRBD1 (6 bases). The CDR3 totals 16 residues. CDR1 and CDR2 (germline): GTSNPN, SVGIG (reference sequence). The ends were cut back, 4 bases at V and 8 bases at J, with 21 bases in the middle. The CDR3 bases are TGTGCCTGGACTCACCAGCCGGGACAAGAGTATTCACCCCTCCACTTT. Its translation is CAWTHQPGQEYSPLHF.

V and J are TRBV5-6 and TRBJ1-6; D possibly corresponds to TRBD1 (5 bases). The CDR3 has 16 residues. Trimming pared 4 bases from V and 3 bases from J, leaving 14 bases between. Germline V lookup: CDR1 SGHDT, CDR2 YYEEEE. CDR3 loop: CASSKPRGDYNSPLHF. CDR3 DNA: TGTGCCAGCAGCAAACCCCGGGGGGACTATAATTCACCCCTCCACTTT.

This chain uses TRBV6-5 with TRBJ1-2, with 7 nucleotides matching TRBD1. CDR1 MNHEY and CDR2 SVGAGI come from the germline V gene. This CDR3 contains 14 residues. The trim removed 2 bases at V and 5 bases at J, leaving 5 bases unmatched. The CDR3 region is CASSYRGQGYGYTF. DNA for the CDR3: TGTGCCAGCAGTTACAGGGGGCAGGGTTATGGCTACACCTTC.

The chain couples TRBV7-2 to TRBJ1-1; D is undetermined. CDR1 is SGHTA, CDR2 FQGNSA, per germline. The CDR3 totals 13 residues. V lost 8 bases and J lost 1, with 11 bases in between. The CDR3, as DNA: TGTGCCAGCTTCCTAACAGCGAACACTGAAGCTTTCTTT. Protein: CASFLTANTEAFF.

V is TRBV18 and J is TRBJ1-5; D uncertain. Per the germline V gene, CDR1 is KGHSH and CDR2 is LQKENI. V gave up 1 base and J gave up 9 bases, with 16 bases separating them. The CDR3 totals 15 residues. CDR3 coding DNA: TGTGCCAGCTCACCACACGAGGGCCCTCAGTGGCCCCAGCATTTT. This translates into CASSPHEGPQWPQHF.

The V call is TRBV27, the J call TRBJ1-1, with 7 bases matching TRBD1. V lost 2 bases to trimming and J lost 1 base; unmatched junction nucleotides: 7. Germline loops: CDR1 MNHEY, CDR2 SMNVEV (reference sequence). The CDR3 has 16 amino acids. The DNA of the CDR3 is TGTGCCAGCAGTTTAATCCCGACAGGGAGGAACACTGAAGCTTTCTTT. This sequence encodes CASSLIPTGRNTEAFF.

This chain joins TRBV4-1 and TRBJ2-7, with a tentative D call TRBD2 (7 bases). The CDR3 has 14 residues. The germline gives CDR1 MGHRA, CDR2 YSYEKL. V dropped 4 bases and J dropped 4 bases, with 14 bases sitting between them. The CDR3 bases are TGCGCCAGCAGCCCGGGGGGCGTAAGATACGAGCAGTACTTC. As protein: CASSPGGVRYEQYF.

This clone was picked up a small number of times. The rearrangement links TRBV5-6 to TRBJ2-1, with 8 bases that match TRBD1. The CDR3 runs 14 residues. Germline CDR1 and CDR2: SGHDT and YYEEEE. The trim removed 3 bases at V and 7 bases at J, leaving 6 bases unmatched. The CDR3: CASSSRTGRNEQFF. The CDR3 DNA reads as TGTGCCAGCAGCTCCCGGACAGGGAGGAATGAGCAGTTCTTC.

V usage is TRBV6-5 and J usage is TRBJ2-7, with TRBD2 as a possible D gene (5 bases). Trimming left V 3 bases short and J 2 bases short, with 14 bases between. In germline, CDR1 is MNHEY, CDR2 SVGAGI. CDR3 length: 15 residues. The CDR3 coding sequence is TGTGCCAGCAGTTATCCCCGGGGTGGGACCTACGAGCAGTACTTC. Protein: CASSYPRGGTYEQYF.

This clone occurred a few times. The chain has TRBV5-1 and TRBJ2-2; perhaps TRBD2 as D (7 bases). Trimming took 5 bases from V and 2 from J, leaving 16 bases between them. The CDR3 is 16 residues long. Germline lookup yields CDR1 SGHRS and CDR2 YFSETQ. The CDR3 loop is CASRPPGGPNTGELFF. CDR3 DNA sequence: TGCGCCAGCAGGCCTCCCGGGGGGCCCAACACCGGGGAGCTGTTTTTT.

The chain carries TRBV11-1 and TRBJ1-2; a weak D match, TRBD1 (6 bases). Germline V gene sequence: CDR1 SGHAT, CDR2 FQDESV (reference sequence). The CDR3 covers 14 residues. Trimming stripped 2 bases from V and 8 bases from J, with 15 bases between. The CDR3 here is CASSLRTDWRGYTF. In DNA, the CDR3 is TGTGCCAGCAGCTTACGGACAGACTGGCGGGGCTACACCTTC.

This rearrangement joins TRBV19 to TRBJ2-4; perhaps TRBD2 as D (5 bases). The CDR3 is 12 residues long. Germline-derived CDR1 and CDR2 are LNHDA and SQIVND (reference sequence). Trimming took off 7 bases at V and 7 bases at J, with 11 bases between the two ends. In nucleotides, the CDR3 is TGTGCCAGTATGAGTTGCGGGAACATTCAGTACTTC. It codes for CASMSCGNIQYF.

The genes are TRBV19 and TRBJ2-1; 13 bases are a match to TRBD2. V gave up 5 bases and J gave up 2 bases; unmatched junction bases: 9. Germline V gene sequence: CDR1 LNHDA, CDR2 SQIVND (reference sequence). The CDR3 runs to 18 residues. The CDR3 nucleotides read TGTGCCAGTAGTCGGGGACTAGCGGGGCCGCAAACCTACAATGAGCAGTTCTTC. Its protein is CASSRGLAGPQTYNEQFF.

The rearrangement uses TRBV6-1 and TRBJ1-6, with D hard to call. V dropped 7 bases and J dropped 14 bases, with 15 bases sitting between them. Per germline, CDR1 MNHNS and CDR2 SASEGT. The CDR3 totals 12 residues. The CDR3 sequence: CASMVPRSTLHF. CDR3 sequence (DNA): TGTGCCAGCATGGTACCACGGTCCACCCTCCACTTT.

This chain connects TRBV5-8 to TRBJ2-7; maybe TRBD1 (6 bases). The CDR3 contains 12 residues. V gave up 4 bases and J gave up 6 bases, with 11 bases separating them. Germline V gives CDR1 SGHTS, CDR2 YDEGEE. The CDR3 DNA is TGTGCCAGCAGCCGGACAGAGGCCGAGCAGTACTTC. Its translation is CASSRTEAEQYF.